What follows are 21 T cell receptor beta chains derived from one specimen sequenced in a study of post-analysis software for immune sequencing data. Unique molecular identifiers were carried by the TCR beta cDNA libraries. TCRdb itself ran the PCR reads through MiXCR, one entry per CDR3 protein. The sample shows roughly 540,000 distinct CDR3 sequences, around a third of them seen only once. Whole-study results and caveats: Higher frequency in patients than in controls was seen for five TRBV segments, with TRBV5-6, TRBV5-1 and TRBV20-1 among them.

Their cognate antigens are unknown. The specimen sequenced was blood. The source of these receptors is a girl between 2 and 17 years old with multiple sclerosis.

This clonotype was seen only a few times. The chain couples TRBV29-1 to TRBJ2-7; D is possibly TRBD1 (5 bases). CDR3 length equals 14 residues. Germline CDR1 reads SQVTM; CDR2 reads ANQGSEA. The V end was cut by 7 bases, the J end by 4 bases, with 20 bases between. The CDR3 loop is CSGAFSTDDYEQYF. The CDR3 nucleotides read TGCAGCGGGGCTTTTTCGACAGACGATTACGAGCAGTACTTC.

This clonotype was found a few times. The chain couples TRBV7-9 to TRBJ2-6, with unresolved D. CDR3 length: 14 amino acids. The germline V gene has CDR1 SEHNR and CDR2 FQNEAQ (reference sequence). V shed 3 bases and J shed 1 base, with 4 bases lying between them. For the CDR3, the DNA is TGTGCCAGCAGCTTTAGGTCTGGGGCCAACGTCCTGACTTTC. Translating gives CASSFRSGANVLTF.

The V gene is TRBV7-3, the J gene TRBJ1-2; maybe TRBD1 (5 bases). The CDR3 sequence is 14 residues long. V lost 0 bases and J 8 bases, leaving 13 bases between the germline ends. In germline, CDR1 is SGHTA, CDR2 FQGTGA. DNA for the CDR3: TGTGCCAGCAGCTTAACCGGGGGGAACGACGGCTACACCTTC. Protein product: CASSLTGGNDGYTF.

V gene TRBV7-9 combines with J gene TRBJ1-2; maybe TRBD1 (5 bases). The V gene lost 5 bases and the J gene lost 2 bases, with 15 bases spanning the gap. This CDR3 is built from 15 residues. Germline-derived CDR1 and CDR2 are SEHNR and FQNEAQ (reference sequence). The CDR3 here is CASSLGTDTNYGYTF. CDR3 bases: TGTGCCAGCAGCCTAGGGACTGACACAAACTATGGCTACACCTTC.

The chain uses TRBV6-1 and TRBJ2-6, with 8 positions matching TRBD1. Per the germline V gene, CDR1 is MNHNS and CDR2 is SASEGT. The V gene end was trimmed by 5 bases and the J gene end by 2 bases; junction bases not matched to a gene: 11. This CDR3 comprises 18 residues. The CDR3 here is CASSRTGTGVAGANVLTF. The CDR3, as DNA: TGTGCCAGCAGTCGTACCGGGACAGGAGTAGCTGGGGCCAACGTCCTGACTTTC.

The chain is built from TRBV20-1 and TRBJ2-7, with D possibly matching TRBD2 (6 bases). The J call may be incorrect, as the DNA end agrees better with TRBJ2-5. This CDR3 spans 12 amino acids. Looked up from germline, CDR1 is DFQATT and CDR2 is SNEGSKA (reference sequence). In nucleotides, the CDR3 is TGCAGTGCTATCGGGGGTGGGGGGACCCAGTACTTC. Translating it yields CSAIGGGGTQYF.

This sequence joins TRBV29-1 and TRBJ2-3; D remains ambiguous. Germline lookup yields CDR1 SQVTM and CDR2 ANQGSEA. The CDR3 loop spans 11 amino acids. Between the trimmed V and J ends, which lost 5 bases and 2 bases, there was a span of 5 bases. CDR3 protein: CSVSATDTQYF. The CDR3 DNA reads as TGCAGCGTTTCGGCCACAGATACGCAGTATTTT.

The rearrangement joins TRBV29-1 to TRBJ1-4; D gene uncertain. Germline CDR1 is SQVTM and CDR2 is ANQGSEA. The CDR3 extends over 11 amino acids. Deletions cut 6 bases from V and 5 bases from J, with 7 bases between. CDR3 amino acids: CSVSFNEKLFF. The CDR3 DNA reads TGCAGCGTCTCGTTCAATGAAAAACTGTTTTTT.

This chain links TRBV3-1 with TRBJ2-7; the D gene is possibly TRBD2 (5 bases). Trimming took 0 bases from V and 1 from J, leaving 10 bases between them. Germline V lookup: CDR1 LGHDT, CDR2 YNNKEL (reference sequence). CDR3 size: 15 residues. The CDR3 DNA reads as TGTGCCAGCAGCCAAGATCCTAGCAGGTCCTACGAGCAGTACTTC. Its translation is CASSQDPSRSYEQYF.

In the case of this clonotype: At one end the junction does not follow the germline gene, possibly because of a read error. The chain combines TRBV9 with TRBJ2-3, with D uncertain. The CDR3 contains 14 residues. Looked up from germline, CDR1 is SGDLS and CDR2 is YYNGEE. In DNA form, the CDR3 reads TGTGCTAGCAGCACCTCTAGGACCCCAGATACGCAGTATTTT. Translation gives CASSTSRTPDTQYF.

This clonotype was found a few times. This chain joins TRBV9 and TRBJ2-3; D unclear. V dropped 0 bases and J dropped 2 bases, with 7 bases sitting between them. The CDR3 has 14 amino acids. Germline CDR1 and CDR2: SGDLS and YYNGEE. The CDR3 nucleotides read TGTGCCAGCAGCGTAGGCGGATTCACAGATACGCAGTATTTT. Residues: CASSVGGFTDTQYF.

V is TRBV20-1 and J is TRBJ2-7; TRBD2 is a possible D gene (7 bases). Between the trimmed V and J ends, which lost 3 bases and 2 bases, there was a span of 17 bases. There are 15 residues in the CDR3. CDR1 and CDR2 (germline): DFQATT, SNEGSKA (reference sequence). In nucleotides, the CDR3 is TGCAGTGCTAGCCCCTCGAGGGGGGGTACCTACGAGCAGTACTTC. It is translated as CSASPSRGGTYEQYF.

This sequence joins TRBV6-4 and TRBJ2-3, with D unclear. The CDR3 is 15 amino acids. V lost 0 bases and J lost 4, with 11 bases in between. Germline assignment: CDR1 MRHNA and CDR2 SNTAGT. The CDR3 sequence: CASSDSSGRADTQYF. CDR3 sequence (DNA): TGTGCCAGCAGTGACTCATCTGGCCGGGCAGATACGCAGTATTTT.

This clonotype was found a few times. The gene calls are TRBV15 and TRBJ2-3, with unresolved D. Germline assignment: CDR1 LNHNV and CDR2 YYDKDF (reference sequence). The ends were cut back, 6 bases at V and 5 bases at J, with 12 bases in the middle. The CDR3 is 13 amino acids. CDR3 coding DNA: TGTGCCACCAGTCGACCCCCCGGAGATACGCAGTATTTT. It translates to CATSRPPGDTQYF.

Only a few counts were recorded for this clonotype. This sequence joins TRBV15 and TRBJ2-6; D might be TRBD2 (5 bases). Looked up from germline, CDR1 is LNHNV and CDR2 is YYDKDF (reference sequence). This CDR3 is 15 amino acids long. Trimming stripped 8 bases from V and 0 bases from J, with 11 bases between. CDR3 coding DNA: TGTGCCACCGCGGGTCTTTACTCTGGGGCCAACGTCCTGACTTTC. It specifies CATAGLYSGANVLTF.

The chain joins TRBV11-2 to TRBJ2-1; D may be TRBD2 (5 bases). Trimming shortened V by 2 bases and J by 0 bases, and 14 bases separated the two germline ends. The CDR3 contains 17 residues. Per germline, CDR1 SGHAT and CDR2 FQNNGV. The CDR3 DNA follows: TGTGCCAGCAGCTTAAGCGGACTGGCTAGCTCCTACAATGAGCAGTTCTTC. Its translation: CASSLSGLASSYNEQFF. Full variable domain (remainder filled in from reference TRBV11-2 and TRBJ2-1): EAGVAQSPRYKIIEKRQSVAFWCNPISGHATLYWYQQILGQGPKLLIQFQNNGVVDDSQLPKDRFSAERLKGVDSTLKIQPAKLEDSAVYLCASSLSGLASSYNEQFFGPGTRLTVL.

The rearrangement joins TRBV20-1 to TRBJ2-1; 16 nucleotides match TRBD2. V trimming: 0 bases; J trimming: 3 bases; junction bases outside the gene matches: 8. The length of the CDR3 is 19 residues. Per the germline V gene, CDR1 is DFQATT and CDR2 is SNEGSKA (reference sequence). The CDR3 DNA follows: TGCAGTGCTAGAGATCCGAGCGGGACTAGCGGGAGGGTCTACAATGAGCAGTTCTTC. This sequence encodes CSARDPSGTSGRVYNEQFF.

This clonotype was seen just once. The chain carries TRBV4-1 and TRBJ1-6; D gene uncertain. The CDR3 sequence is 16 residues long. Germline V gene sequence: CDR1 MGHRA, CDR2 YSYEKL. The germline V and J ends were trimmed by 0 bases and 8 bases, with 14 bases remaining between them. The chain's CDR3 is CASSQDLRTLYSPLHF. In DNA form, the CDR3 reads TGCGCCAGCAGCCAAGATTTGAGGACTTTGTATTCACCCCTCCACTTT.

The gene calls are TRBV20-1 and TRBJ2-1; D not resolved. This CDR3 contains 15 residues. Germline V gene data show CDR1 as DFQATT and CDR2 as SNEGSKA (reference sequence). The CDR3 DNA follows: TGCACCGCTAGAGATAGGAGCCGAGCAGGCAATGAGCAGTTCTTC. This sequence encodes CTARDRSRAGNEQFF.

This clonotype was detected ten times or more. Just one base apart from a much larger clone, this may be a read error. The chain joins TRBV12-3 or TRBV12-4 to TRBJ2-3, with D unresolved. This CDR3 has 14 amino acids. CDR3 nucleotide sequence: TGTGCCAGCAGTCCCAGAGTGACCGCAGATATGCAGTATTTT. Its translation is CASSPRVTADMQYF.

V usage is TRBV27 and J usage is TRBJ2-6; D unclear. The CDR3 totals 18 residues. The V end was cut by 2 bases, the J end by 0 bases, with 14 bases between. The germline gives CDR1 MNHEY, CDR2 SMNVEV (reference sequence). Here the CDR3 reads CASSLGQPYSSGANVLTF. CDR3 in DNA: TGTGCCAGCAGTTTAGGGCAGCCTTATAGCTCTGGGGCCAACGTCCTGACTTTC.